The sequence of this T cell receptor beta chain was determined in a study of blood T cell repertoires in COVID-19. The overall study: Sites across the United States, Italy and Spain contributed samples from acute and convalescent COVID-19. T cells, B-cell-depleted T cells, or PBMCs supplied cDNA or gDNA.

V gave up 5 bases and J gave up 4 bases, with 21 bases separating them. The length of the CDR3 is 16 residues. Germline V CDR1 and CDR2: SEHNR, FQNEAQ (reference sequence). Authors' methods: Nucleated cell number was recorded as an estimate derived from reference gene primer amplification. Generated by immunoSEQ multiplex PCR, the TCRdb table keeps only in-frame clones and is missing some. The V and J calls and clone size come from that table; D and trimming were worked out from the DNA. This sample has 150,000 to 200,000 clones; more than 75% occur once, and the top ten carry approximately 4%. Input material: peripheral blood. The clonotype originates from a human donor in a cohort sampled during active COVID-19. This chain uses TRBV7-9 with TRBJ2-7, with D perhaps matching TRBD1 (8 bases). In DNA, the CDR3 is TGTGCCAGCAGCACAGGGGGGGGGAGCCCCGCTTACGAGCAGTACTTC. Translated, it gives CASSTGGGSPAYEQYF.